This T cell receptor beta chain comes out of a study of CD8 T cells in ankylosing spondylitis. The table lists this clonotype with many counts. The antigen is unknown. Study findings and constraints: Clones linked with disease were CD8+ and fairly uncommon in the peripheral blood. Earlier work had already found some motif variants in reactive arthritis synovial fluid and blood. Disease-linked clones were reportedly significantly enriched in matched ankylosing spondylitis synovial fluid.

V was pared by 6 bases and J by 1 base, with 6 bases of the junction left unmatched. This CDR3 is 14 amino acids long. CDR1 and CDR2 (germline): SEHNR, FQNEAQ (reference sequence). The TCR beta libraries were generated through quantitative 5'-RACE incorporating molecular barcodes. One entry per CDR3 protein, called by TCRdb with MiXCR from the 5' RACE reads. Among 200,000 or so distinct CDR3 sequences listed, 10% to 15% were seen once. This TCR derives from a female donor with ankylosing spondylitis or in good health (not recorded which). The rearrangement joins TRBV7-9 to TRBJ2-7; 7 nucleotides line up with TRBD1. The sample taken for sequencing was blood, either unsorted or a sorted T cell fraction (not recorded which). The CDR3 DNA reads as TGTGCCAGCAGGGAACAGGGGCCTTCCTACGAGCAGTACTTC. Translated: CASREQGPSYEQYF. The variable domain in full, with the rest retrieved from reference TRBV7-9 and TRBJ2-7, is DTGVSQNPRHKITKRGQNVTFRCDPISEHNRLYWYRQTLGQGPEFLTYFQNEAQLEKSRLLSDRFSAERPKGSFSTLEIQRTEQGDSAMYLCASREQGPSYEQYFGPGTRLTVT.